These T cell receptor beta chains were read from a single sample in a study of CD8+CD57+ T cells in acquired aplastic anemia. In TCRdb, the reads were re-called with MiXCR into one record per CDR3 protein. Of roughly 160,000 distinct CDR3 sequences in the sample, 65% to 75% were seen once. The sample consisted of sorted CD4+, CD8+, or CD8+CD57+ T cells (not recorded which) from PBMCs. The source of these receptors is a human donor with aplastic anemia. CDR3s include the opening cysteine and the closing phenylalanine or tryptophan. Each record gives: J gene, V gene, clone size, D gene, CDR3 protein, CDR3 DNA. A D gene is named only where the DNA matches it firmly. Some rows have no size entry. The others give once, few or many, or a class for an expanded clone.

J gene: TRBJ2-5
V gene: TRBV24-1
clone size: NA
D gene: NA
CDR3 protein: CATGTGGAETQYF
CDR3 DNA: TGTGCCACTGGTACGGGGGGCGCGGAGACCCAGTACTTC

J gene: TRBJ1-1
V gene: TRBV20-1
clone size: NA
D gene: NA
CDR3 protein: CSAKGGGLLF
CDR3 DNA: TGCAGTGCGAAGGGCGGGGGGCTCCTCTTT

J gene: TRBJ1-2
V gene: TRBV2
clone size: NA
D gene: NA
CDR3 protein: CASSEYREPNYGYTF
CDR3 DNA: TGTGCCAGCAGTGAATACCGAGAACCCAACTATGGCTACACCTTC

J gene: TRBJ1-4
V gene: TRBV25-1
clone size: NA
D gene: TRBD1
CDR3 protein: CASRESGQINEKLFF
CDR3 DNA: TGTGCCAGCAGAGAATCGGGACAGATTAATGAAAAACTGTTTTTT

J gene: TRBJ1-2
V gene: TRBV20-1
clone size: NA
D gene: TRBD1
CDR3 protein: CSSYTGDGYTF
CDR3 DNA: TGCAGTTCTTACACAGGGGATGGCTACACCTTC

J gene: TRBJ2-3
V gene: TRBV7-2
clone size: NA
D gene: TRBD1
CDR3 protein: CASSYDRGTDTQYF
CDR3 DNA: TGTGCCAGCAGCTACGACAGGGGCACAGATACGCAGTATTTT

J gene: TRBJ2-1
V gene: TRBV29-1
clone size: many
D gene: TRBD2
CDR3 protein: CSVETSGYNNEQFF
CDR3 DNA: TGCAGCGTTGAGACTAGCGGCTACAACAATGAGCAGTTCTTC

J gene: TRBJ2-1
V gene: TRBV5-6
clone size: NA
D gene: TRBD2
CDR3 protein: CASSSPLTSGSTSNEQFF
CDR3 DNA: TGTGCCAGCAGTTCCCCCCTGACTAGCGGGAGTACAAGCAATGAGCAGTTCTTC

J gene: TRBJ2-5
V gene: TRBV20-1
clone size: NA
D gene: NA
CDR3 protein: CSAARTWMGKETQYF
CDR3 DNA: TGCAGTGCGGCCCGAACATGGATGGGGAAAGAGACCCAGTACTTC

J gene: TRBJ2-7
V gene: TRBV14
clone size: NA
D gene: TRBD2
CDR3 protein: CASSQVAGGPNEQYF
CDR3 DNA: TGTGCCAGCAGCCAAGTAGCGGGGGGGCCCAATGAGCAGTACTTC

J gene: TRBJ2-7
V gene: TRBV20-1
clone size: few
D gene: NA
CDR3 protein: CSARDLRGDEQYF
CDR3 DNA: TGCAGTGCTAGAGATCTGAGGGGGGACGAGCAGTACTTC

J gene: TRBJ1-1
V gene: TRBV2
clone size: NA
D gene: TRBD1
CDR3 protein: CASSDPGQGTRGNTEAFF
CDR3 DNA: TGTGCCAGCAGTGATCCGGGACAGGGAACCAGAGGAAACACTGAAGCTTTCTTT

J gene: TRBJ1-1
V gene: TRBV10-3
clone size: NA
D gene: NA
CDR3 protein: CAISDTGGLNTEAFF
CDR3 DNA: TGTGCCATCAGCGACACGGGGGGTCTGAACACTGAAGCTTTCTTT

J gene: TRBJ2-1
V gene: TRBV19
clone size: NA
D gene: NA
CDR3 protein: CASSIGGLTGEQFF
CDR3 DNA: TGTGCCAGTAGTATTGGTGGGCTTACCGGTGAGCAGTTCTTC

J gene: TRBJ2-7
V gene: TRBV29-1
clone size: NA
D gene: TRBD2
CDR3 protein: CSATLAGLSYEQYF
CDR3 DNA: TGCAGCGCAACCCTAGCGGGCCTATCCTACGAGCAGTACTTC

J gene: TRBJ2-5
V gene: TRBV2
clone size: NA
D gene: NA
CDR3 protein: CASSEGSGTVGETQYF
CDR3 DNA: TGTGCCAGCAGTGAAGGTTCGGGCACTGTAGGAGAGACCCAGTACTTC

J gene: TRBJ2-1
V gene: TRBV2
clone size: NA
D gene: TRBD2
CDR3 protein: CASSEVLAGEDEQFF
CDR3 DNA: TGTGCCAGCAGTGAAGTTCTAGCGGGAGAAGATGAGCAGTTCTTC

J gene: TRBJ1-1
V gene: TRBV7-9
clone size: once
D gene: NA
CDR3 protein: CASSLAGGGRDEAFF
CDR3 DNA: TGTGCCAGCAGCTTAGCCGGGGGGGGCAGGGATGAAGCTTTCTTT

J gene: TRBJ2-7
V gene: TRBV20-1
clone size: NA
D gene: NA
CDR3 protein: CSATTDSYEQYF
CDR3 DNA: TGCAGTGCTACAACCGACAGCTACGAGCAGTACTTC

J gene: TRBJ1-1
V gene: TRBV20-1
clone size: NA
D gene: TRBD1
CDR3 protein: CSAGQGRTEAFF
CDR3 DNA: TGCAGTGCTGGACAGGGCCGCACTGAAGCTTTCTTT

J gene: TRBJ1-4
V gene: TRBV12-3/TRBV12-4
clone size: NA
D gene: TRBD1
CDR3 protein: CASKGTDREKLFF
CDR3 DNA: TGTGCCAGTAAGGGGACAGACCGAGAAAAACTGTTTTTT

J gene: TRBJ2-6
V gene: TRBV29-1
clone size: once
D gene: NA
CDR3 protein: CSVAKEGANVLTF
CDR3 DNA: TGCAGCGTTGCGAAAGAGGGGGCCAACGTCCTGACTTTC

J gene: TRBJ1-6
V gene: TRBV7-3
clone size: NA
D gene: NA
CDR3 protein: CASSLGNGSPLHF
CDR3 DNA: TGTGCCAGCAGCTTAGGTAACGGATCACCCCTCCACTTT

J gene: TRBJ1-2
V gene: TRBV19
clone size: NA
D gene: NA
CDR3 protein: CASSSRTDGYTF
CDR3 DNA: TGTGCCAGTAGTTCTAGGACGGATGGCTACACCTTC

J gene: TRBJ1-2
V gene: TRBV7-9
clone size: NA
D gene: TRBD1
CDR3 protein: CASSLVQGQGGYTF
CDR3 DNA: TGTGCCAGCAGCTTGGTACAGGGGCAGGGTGGCTACACCTTC

J gene: TRBJ2-3
V gene: TRBV5-1
clone size: NA
D gene: TRBD1
CDR3 protein: CASSLQPTGADTQYF
CDR3 DNA: TGCGCCAGCAGCTTGCAGCCCACAGGGGCGGATACGCAGTATTTT

J gene: TRBJ1-2
V gene: TRBV5-1
clone size: NA
D gene: NA
CDR3 protein: CASSLAGDGNYGYTF
CDR3 DNA: TGTGCCAGCAGCTTGGCGGGGGACGGAAACTATGGCTACACCTTC